This T cell receptor (beta chain) was captured by sequencing in a study of cytomegalovirus exposure and HLA in healthy donors. 60 Vbeta and 13 Jbeta primers were used in PCR. The protocol was immunoSEQ multiplex PCR, while the TCRdb copy is restricted to in-frame clones and leaves out a portion. The table lists 180,000 or so clones, about 82% of them singletons. The CDR3 is 16 amino acids. Germline V CDR1 and CDR2: SGHNT, YYREEE (reference sequence). Unmatched junction bases numbered 8, after V lost 4 bases and J lost 2 bases. The sequenced material came from PBMCs. This chain links TRBV5-4 with TRBJ2-7; 11 nucleotides align to TRBD1. The sequence came from a man in his late teens or twenties in good health and CMV-seronegative. The CDR3 sequence: CASSGRRTGGAYEQYF. The CDR3 bases are TGTGCCAGCAGCGGCCGTCGGACAGGGGGCGCCTACGAGCAGTACTTC.